In this sample, the clone carrying this T cell receptor (beta chain) turned up many times. This specimen belongs to a study of CD8+CD57+ T cells in acquired aplastic anemia. Overall study context: Each DNA sample taken from sorted CD4+ and CD8+ cells came to approximately 3 ug on average.

Genomic DNA served as template for TCR beta VDJ and CDR3 profiling. Via MiXCR, TCRdb re-called the reads, giving one row per CDR3 protein. Of around 190,000 distinct CDR3 sequences in the sample, approximately 48% were seen once. CDR1 SNHLY and CDR2 FYNNEI come from the germline V gene. The CDR3 sequence is 12 residues long. V was trimmed by 6 bases and J by 8 bases, leaving 13 bases between them. Sequenced patients had shown CD8+CD57+ cell expansion by flow cytometry. The TCR was taken from a human donor with aplastic anemia. The sample taken for sequencing was sorted CD4+, CD8+, or CD8+CD57+ T cells (not recorded which) from PBMCs. The chain carries TRBV2 and TRBJ1-2; D might be TRBD1 (6 bases). The CDR3 loop is CASRRRTEGYTF. The CDR3, as DNA: TGTGCCAGCAGGAGAAGGACAGAAGGCTACACCTTC.